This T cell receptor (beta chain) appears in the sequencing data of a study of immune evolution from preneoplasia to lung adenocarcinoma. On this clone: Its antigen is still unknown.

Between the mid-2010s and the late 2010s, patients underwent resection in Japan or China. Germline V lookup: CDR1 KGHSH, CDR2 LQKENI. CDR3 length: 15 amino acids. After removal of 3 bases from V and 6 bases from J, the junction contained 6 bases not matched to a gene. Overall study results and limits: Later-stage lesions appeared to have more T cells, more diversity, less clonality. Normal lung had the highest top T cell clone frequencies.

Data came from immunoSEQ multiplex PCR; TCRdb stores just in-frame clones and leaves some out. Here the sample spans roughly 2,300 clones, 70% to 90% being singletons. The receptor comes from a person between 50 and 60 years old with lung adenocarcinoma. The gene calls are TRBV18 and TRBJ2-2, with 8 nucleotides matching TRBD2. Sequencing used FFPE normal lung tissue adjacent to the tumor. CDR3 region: CASSPSAGGSGELFF. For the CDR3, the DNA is TGTGCCAGCTCACCTAGCGCGGGAGGTTCCGGGGAGCTGTTTTTT.